This is a list of T cell receptor beta chains from one sample in a study of blood T cell repertoires in COVID-19. Clones were read by immunoSEQ multiplex PCR, and TCRdb kept only the in-frame ones, dropping some. The profile covers more than 85,000 clones, with about 88% appearing a single time and about 2.9% taken by the ten largest. Sequencing input: peripheral blood. These receptors originate from a woman aged 80 or over with acute or convalescent COVID-19. Each CDR3 is given without its conserved first and last residue.

j_call | v_call | cdr3_length | cdr3_aa
TRBJ2-7 | TRBV11-1 | 10 | ASRHDRYEQY
TRBJ2-7 | TRBV12-3/TRBV12-4 | 11 | ASSTRISYEQY
TRBJ2-3 | TRBV19 | 11 | ASSTPGLHTQY
TRBJ2-3 | TRBV2 | 11 | ASSVGTPLTQY
TRBJ1-2 | TRBV18 | 14 | ASSLDGGRLTYGYT
TRBJ2-2 | TRBV7-2 | 14 | ASSHPLAGGSGELF
TRBJ1-1 | TRBV27 | 11 | ASSQRGRTEAF
TRBJ2-1 | TRBV10-3 | 13 | AISILAGVYNEQF
TRBJ2-1 | TRBV7-2 | 17 | ASSYSGTSGVGSYNEQF
TRBJ1-1 | TRBV30 | 11 | AWSVLGGGSAF
TRBJ1-2 | TRBV2 | 12 | ASLVDQNQKGYT
TRBJ2-1 | TRBV7-2 | 12 | ASSLEVQRREQF
TRBJ2-2 | TRBV18 | 16 | ASSLHIAGKMNTGELF
TRBJ1-4 | TRBV5-1 | 13 | ASSLLTGASEKLF
TRBJ2-1 | TRBV9 | 13 | ASSPRQGGVNEQF
TRBJ1-3 | TRBV4-1 | 15 | ASSRIRDILSGNTIY
TRBJ2-7 | TRBV7-2 | 15 | ASSLEVKPGQGYEQY
TRBJ1-1 | TRBV19 | 11 | ASSISRNTEAF
TRBJ1-1 | TRBV10-2 | 12 | ASTALQGSTEAF
TRBJ2-4 | TRBV19 | 14 | ASSPAGTGAKNIQY
TRBJ1-4 | TRBV27 | 13 | ASSLSRTFNEKLF
TRBJ1-6 | TRBV18 | 12 | ASSTDRGYSPLH
TRBJ2-1 | TRBV7-9 | 14 | ASSFGTSGSYNEQF
TRBJ1-4 | TRBV5-1 | 13 | ASSSQGLANEKLF